The rows below give T cell receptor beta chains drawn from one sample of a study of blood T cells in healthy people across ages. TCRdb recomputed calls from the 5' RACE reads with MiXCR, one row per CDR3 protein. The sample carries under 2,000,000 distinct CDR3 sequences, about 49% recorded once. Sequenced sample: blood. The receptors derive from a woman aged 40 to 50 in good health. Both conserved end residues are part of each CDR3. The D gene is left open where the match is weak. Clone size, where shown, is once, few, many, or a class for clones that have expanded.

v_call	j_call	clone_size	d_call	cdr3_aa	cdr3_nt
TRBV6-5	TRBJ2-7	few	.	CASSPRRTFSYEQYF	TGTGCCAGCAGTCCCCGTCGGACTTTCTCCTACGAGCAGTACTTC
TRBV7-2	TRBJ1-6	few	TRBD1	CASSPDRVSPLHF	TGTGCCAGCAGCCCCGACAGGGTTTCACCCCTCCACTTT
TRBV5-1	TRBJ2-7	.	.	CATQGSGRGLYEQYF	TGCGCCACCCAAGGGTCGGGACGGGGGCTCTACGAGCAGTACTTC
TRBV6-5	TRBJ2-3	.	.	CASSRAPPDTQYF	TGTGCCAGCAGCCGAGCCCCCCCAGATACGCAGTATTTT
TRBV20-1	TRBJ2-7	few	.	CSALMAGYNEQYF	TGCAGTGCCCTGATGGCAGGGTATAACGAGCAGTACTTC
TRBV27	TRBJ2-3	.	.	CASSFVLAPCLGTQYF	TGTGCCAGCAGTTTCGTTCTAGCCCCATGCTTGGGTACGCAGTATTTT
TRBV29-1	TRBJ2-3	few	TRBD2	CSVGAGGASEQYF	TGCAGCGTCGGAGCGGGGGGGGCTTCCGAGCAGTATTTT
TRBV6-5	TRBJ1-6	few	TRBD1	CASSYVGQGAGSPLHF	TGTGCCAGCAGTTACGTGGGACAGGGGGCTGGTTCACCCCTCCACTTT
TRBV20-1	TRBJ2-5	.	.	CSARDAVSLQETQYF	TGCAGTGCTAGAGACGCGGTGTCTTTGCAAGAGACCCAGTACTTC
TRBV7-8	TRBJ1-4	.	.	CASSSLSNEKLFF	TGTGCCAGCAGCTCCCTGTCTAATGAAAAACTGTTTTTT
TRBV7-9	TRBJ2-3	.	TRBD2	CASSLGVSGAPVADTQYF	TGTGCCAGCAGCTTAGGAGTTAGCGGGGCGCCAGTCGCAGATACGCAGTATTTT
TRBV5-1	TRBJ2-3	.	TRBD1	CASSLRQGIGTDTQYF	TGCGCCAGCAGCCTACGACAGGGGATAGGCACAGATACGCAGTATTTT
TRBV27	TRBJ1-2	.	.	CASRVGGRSGYTF	TGTGCCAGCAGGGTGGGGGGCCGGTCTGGCTACACCTTC
TRBV20-1	TRBJ2-7	.	.	CSAAEGSYEQYF	TGCAGTGCTGCGGAGGGCTCCTACGAGCAGTACTTC
TRBV6-5	TRBJ1-2	.	.	CASSSLDSLANYGYTF	TGTGCCAGCAGTTCCCTGGACAGCTTAGCTAACTATGGCTACACCTTC
TRBV7-9	TRBJ2-1	.	.	CASSPMPNEQFF	TGTGCCAGCAGCCCCATGCCCAATGAGCAGTTCTTC
TRBV4-1	TRBJ2-1	few	TRBD2	CASSQVLAGGPNEQFF	TGCGCCAGCAGCCAGGTACTAGCGGGGGGGCCGAATGAGCAGTTCTTC
TRBV7-9	TRBJ2-1	.	TRBD2	CASSPRLAGGSGGIYNEQFF	TGTGCCAGCAGCCCCCGACTAGCGGGGGGCTCGGGGGGAATTTACAATGAGCAGTTCTTC
TRBV20-1	TRBJ2-5	.	.	CSALQVRQYF	TGCAGTGCTCTCCAGGTCAGGCAGTACTTC
TRBV10-3	TRBJ1-5	.	TRBD1	CASAGTGPWPQHF	TGTGCCAGCGCCGGGACAGGGCCTTGGCCCCAGCATTTT
TRBV20-1	TRBJ2-5	few	.	CSARNREQQETQYF	TGCAGTGCTAGAAACAGGGAACAACAAGAGACCCAGTACTTC
TRBV25-1	TRBJ2-6	.	.	CASSDRSISGANVLTF	TGTGCCAGCAGCGACAGGTCTATCTCTGGGGCTAACGTCCTGACTTTC
TRBV20-1	TRBJ2-3	.	TRBD2	CSASGGPGGEDTQYF	TGCAGTGCTAGTGGTGGCCCGGGGGGAGAGGATACGCAGTATTTT
TRBV7-9	TRBJ2-2	.	.	CASRGSQGTGELFF	TGTGCCAGCAGAGGAAGTCAGGGCACCGGGGAGCTGTTTTTT
TRBV11-1	TRBJ2-1	many	TRBD1	CASSLGTGVNEQFF	TGTGCCAGCAGCTTAGGTACAGGGGTCAATGAGCAGTTCTTC
TRBV4-3	TRBJ1-4	.	.	CASSPGRFNEKLFF	TGCGCCAGCAGTCCGGGACGTTTTAATGAAAAACTGTTTTTT
TRBV20-1	TRBJ2-5	few	TRBD1	CSADIGTGFRETQYF	TGCAGTGCTGATATTGGGACAGGTTTCCGAGAGACCCAGTACTTC
TRBV7-9	TRBJ2-3	.	TRBD1	CASSLTGTASTDTQYF	TGTGCCAGCAGCCTAACCGGGACAGCAAGCACAGATACGCAGTATTTT
TRBV4-1	TRBJ2-7	few	TRBD2	CASSHAGSGGYEQYF	TGCGCCAGCAGCCATGCGGGCAGCGGGGGGTACGAGCAGTACTTC
TRBV10-2	TRBJ1-4	.	.	CASSESRDEKLFF	TGCGCCAGCAGTGAGTCAAGGGATGAAAAACTGTTTTTT
TRBV20-1	TRBJ1-2	.	.	CSARVPGVTYGYTF	TGCAGTGCTAGAGTTCCAGGCGTGACCTATGGCTACACCTTC
TRBV2	TRBJ2-3	.	TRBD1	CASSEWRTGATDTQYF	TGTGCCAGCAGTGAATGGAGGACAGGGGCTACAGATACGCAGTATTTT
TRBV28	TRBJ1-2	.	.	CATNLGGNSYTF	TGTGCCACCAATTTGGGGGGGAATAGCTACACCTTC
TRBV2	TRBJ2-1	few	.	CASSSEGEDFHEQFF	TGTGCCAGCAGTAGTGAGGGGGAAGATTTCCATGAGCAGTTCTTC
TRBV5-1	TRBJ2-7	many	.	CASSPPGQSYEQYF	TGCGCCAGCAGCCCACCGGGACAATCATACGAGCAGTACTTC
TRBV12-3/TRBV12-4	TRBJ2-4	.	.	CASSLPRRAKNIQYF	TGTGCCAGCAGTTTACCCCGGAGGGCCAAAAACATTCAGTACTTC
TRBV7-2	TRBJ2-5	.	.	CASSPNRARETQYF	TGTGCCAGCAGCCCTAACAGGGCCAGGGAGACCCAGTACTTC
TRBV7-9	TRBJ2-7	.	TRBD1	CASRETGAHYEQYF	TGTGCCAGCAGGGAAACAGGGGCCCACTACGAGCAGTACTTC